This T cell receptor (beta chain) is drawn from a study of beta chain features in type 1 diabetes. The study, taken as a whole, reports: TCRB CDR3s from Type 1 diabetes patients were moderately but significantly shorter in all four CD4+ subsets. In these data, an HLA type influence on TCRB rearrangement remained unresolved. Shorter templates may be favored by PCR, equally so in patients and controls.

This clone occurred a few times. Its target is unknown. Reverse transcribing all isolated RNA meant expressed TCRB transcripts were sequenced. Each sample of naive, central memory or regulatory T cells had, on average, about 3.57 million reads. Profiling relied on immunoSEQ multiplex PCR, and the TCRdb table lists in-frame clones only, not all of them. The profile shows hundreds of thousands of clones, roughly 30% of them singletons. This receptor was obtained from a man between 18 and 35 years old in good health. The sequencing input was naive CD4+ T cells from blood.

The CDR3 spells CASSLTSGRSYNEQFF. The CDR3 DNA reads as TGTGCCAGCAGTCTTACTAGCGGGAGGTCCTACAATGAGCAGTTCTTC. This chain links TRBV27 with TRBJ2-1; 12 bases align to TRBD2. This CDR3 has 16 amino acids. Germline CDR1 reads MNHEY; CDR2 reads SMNVEV (reference sequence). Trimming took 5 bases from V and 1 from J; bases not matched to a gene: 3.